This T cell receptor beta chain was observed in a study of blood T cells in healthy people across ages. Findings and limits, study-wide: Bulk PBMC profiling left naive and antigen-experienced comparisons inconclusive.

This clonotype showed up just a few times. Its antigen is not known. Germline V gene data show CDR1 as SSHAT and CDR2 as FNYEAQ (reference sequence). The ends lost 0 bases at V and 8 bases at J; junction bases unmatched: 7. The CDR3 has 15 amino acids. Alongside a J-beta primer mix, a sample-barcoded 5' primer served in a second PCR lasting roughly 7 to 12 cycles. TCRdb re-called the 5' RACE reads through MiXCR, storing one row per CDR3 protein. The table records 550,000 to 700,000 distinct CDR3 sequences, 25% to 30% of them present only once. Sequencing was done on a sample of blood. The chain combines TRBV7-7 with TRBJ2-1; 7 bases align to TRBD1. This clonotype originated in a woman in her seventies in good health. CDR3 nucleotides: TGTGCCAGCAGCTTAGCGGCAGGGGGAATCTATGAGCAGTTCTTC. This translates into CASSLAAGGIYEQFF.